These 23 T cell receptor beta chains were sequenced from one sample in a study of OX40 agonist ivuxolimab in advanced cancers. Libraries were prepared by immunoSEQ multiplex PCR; TCRdb keeps only in-frame clonotypes and omits some of them. The sample consists of some 83,000 clones, approximately 86% of them appearing once. Specimen: CD4+ or CD8+ T cells sorted from blood, collected in a trial of the OX40 agonist ivuxolimab. The source of these receptors is an adult with an advanced solid tumor such as melanoma, head and neck, liver or kidney cancer.

The chain combines TRBV4-3 with TRBJ2-7; 15 nucleotides match TRBD2. The V and J ends lost 4 bases and 2 bases, in that order; junction bases with no gene match: 12. Germline CDR1 LGHNA, CDR2 YSLEER. CDR3 size: 19 residues. DNA of the CDR3: TGCGCCAGCAGCCGTGGGACTAGCGGGGGGTCGACCTTTCCCTACGAGCAGTACTTC. Protein: CASSRGTSGGSTFPYEQYF.

V is TRBV2 and J is TRBJ2-3, with a possible D match to TRBD1 (7 bases). CDR3 length: 15 amino acids. Trimming took off 3 bases at V and 1 base at J, with 11 bases between the two ends. The germline V gene encodes CDR1 SNHLY and CDR2 FYNNEI. The chain's CDR3 is CASSERRGRTDTQYF. CDR3 nucleotides: TGTGCCAGCAGTGAGAGGAGGGGGCGCACAGATACGCAGTATTTT.

The rearrangement links TRBV7-9 to TRBJ2-1; D ambiguous. CDR1 is SEHNR and CDR2 is FQNEAQ in the germline V gene (reference sequence). The CDR3 length is 13 residues. V shed 1 base and J shed 3 bases, with 4 bases lying between them. The CDR3 sequence: CASSLGDYNEQFF. DNA for the CDR3: TGTGCCAGCAGCTTAGGAGACTACAATGAGCAGTTCTTC.

The V gene is TRBV7-2, the J gene TRBJ2-2; D tentatively fits TRBD1 or TRBD2 (6 bases each). CDR3 length equals 16 residues. The germline V and J ends were trimmed by 8 bases and 0 bases, with 16 bases remaining between them. Germline lookup yields CDR1 SGHTA and CDR2 FQGNSA. The CDR3 loop reads CASFPVGGANTGELFF. The CDR3 bases are TGTGCCAGCTTTCCTGTGGGGGGCGCGAACACCGGGGAGCTGTTTTTT.

This sequence joins TRBV7-2 and TRBJ2-5; weak D call: TRBD1 (6 bases). Per the germline V gene, CDR1 is SGHTA and CDR2 is FQGNSA. The CDR3 consists of 16 residues. V lost 1 base, J lost 2 bases, and 14 bases lay in between. The CDR3 DNA sequence: TGTGCCAGCAGCTTAGGGTGGATCCAGGGGCAAGAGACCCAGTACTTC. This codes for CASSLGWIQGQETQYF. Full variable domain (outside the CDR3, taken from reference TRBV7-2 and TRBJ2-5): GAGVSQSPSNKVTEKGKDVELRCDPISGHTALYWYRQSLGQGLEFLIYFQGNSAPDKSGLPSDRFSAERTGGSVSTLTIQRTQQEDSAVYLCASSLGWIQGQETQYFGPGTRLLVL.

A few counts support this clone. CDR3 bases: TGTGCCAGCAGCTTGGATCCAAACACTGAAGCTTTCTTT. The encoded protein is CASSLDPNTEAFF. The chain uses TRBV5-4 and TRBJ1-1; the D is unclear. The V end lost 0 bases, the J end lost 2 bases, and 5 bases lay between the germline ends. The germline CDR1 and CDR2 sequences are SGHNT and YYREEE (reference sequence). This CDR3 spans 13 amino acids.

The chain couples TRBV27 to TRBJ1-1, with 8 bases aligning to TRBD1. Germline CDR1 MNHEY, CDR2 SMNVEV (reference sequence). After removal of 3 bases from V and 4 bases from J, the junction contained 13 bases not matched to a gene. This CDR3 has 17 residues. The CDR3 region is CASSFRTGPPMSTEAFF. The DNA for the CDR3 is TGTGCCAGCAGTTTTCGGACAGGGCCCCCGATGAGCACTGAAGCTTTCTTT.

CDR3 residues: CASSPTWDSLAKNIQYF. CDR3 bases: TGTGCCAGCTCACCGACGTGGGACAGCCTAGCCAAAAACATTCAGTACTTC. V gene TRBV18 combines with J gene TRBJ2-4; 7 bases are shared with TRBD1. This CDR3 contains 17 residues. J gave up 0 bases and V 3 bases, and 8 bases lay outside the gene matches. The germline CDR1 and CDR2 sequences are KGHSH and LQKENI.

This clone was recorded only once. The chain carries TRBV21-1 and TRBJ2-3; TRBD1 reflects the table's D call only, with no check against the DNA. TRBV21-1 is annotated as a pseudogene. The CDR3 sequence is 16 residues long. The CDR3 here is CASRGTGGQPADTQYF. DNA for the CDR3: TGTGCCAGCAGGGGAACAGGGGGCCAGCCCGCAGATACGCAGTATTTT.

This clone was recorded only once. The chain joins TRBV19 to TRBJ2-4; D is unresolved. V gave up 4 bases and J gave up 8 bases, with 15 bases separating them. Germline assignment: CDR1 LNHDA and CDR2 SQIVND (reference sequence). CDR3 length: 14 amino acids. The CDR3 nucleotides are TGTGCCAGTAGTACCACAAGTGGTGGCTACATTCAGTACTTC. Protein: CASSTTSGGYIQYF.

This clone showed up just once. The chain has TRBV20-1 and TRBJ1-1; a weak D match, TRBD1 (6 bases). Germline V lookup: CDR1 DFQATT, CDR2 SNEGSKA (reference sequence). Deletions cut 1 base from V and 9 bases from J, with 9 bases between. There are 11 residues in the CDR3. CDR3 coding DNA: TGCAGTGCTAGAGCAGGGGCCCAAGCTTTCTTT. It is translated as CSARAGAQAFF.

Written as DNA, the CDR3 is TGTGCCAGTAGTATAGCTCCCTGGACTAGCGGGAGTATAAATGAGCAGTTCTTC. Translating gives CASSIAPWTSGSINEQFF. The J gene is TRBJ2-1, the V gene TRBV19; 13 nucleotides line up with TRBD2. CDR1 and CDR2 (germline): LNHDA, SQIVND (reference sequence). Trimming cost V 1 base and J 7 bases; bases outside gene matches: 10. The CDR3 is 18 amino acids.

V is TRBV5-4 and J is TRBJ2-7; TRBD2 agrees at 9 bases. This CDR3 spans 15 amino acids. From germline, CDR1 is SGHNT and CDR2 YYREEE (reference sequence). Trimming cost V 7 bases and J 6 bases; bases outside gene matches: 14. The CDR3 nucleotides are TGTGCCAGCCGCTCGGATAGCGGGAGCTTAGGCGAGCAGTACTTC. Its translation is CASRSDSGSLGEQYF.

This sequence joins TRBV4-1 and TRBJ2-3, with TRBD2 identical over 10 bases. The germline V gene has CDR1 MGHRA and CDR2 YSYEKL. J gave up 1 base and V 2 bases, and 6 bases lay outside the gene matches. The CDR3 loop spans 17 amino acids. In DNA, the CDR3 is TGCGCCAGCAGCCAACTAGCGGGAGTGGCGGGCACAGATACGCAGTATTTT. It encodes CASSQLAGVAGTDTQYF.

This clone was picked up one time. One end of the junction does not line up with germline, which may come from a read error. The rearrangement joins TRBV5-1 to TRBJ2-4; 10 nucleotides match TRBD1. The CDR3 has 21 residues. Germline-derived CDR1 and CDR2 are SGHRS and YFSETQ. The CDR3 region is CASSLGQGPGRAAVAKNIQYF. The DNA for the CDR3 is TGCGCCAGCAGTTTGGGACAGGGGCCGGGTAGGGCCGCGGTGGCCAAAAACATTCAGTACTTC.

The chain joins TRBV11-1 to TRBJ2-2, with 9 nucleotides matching TRBD1. The CDR3 is made up of 15 amino acids. Germline values: CDR1 SGHAT, CDR2 FQDESV (reference sequence). J gave up 2 bases and V 8 bases, and 6 bases lay outside the gene matches. The CDR3 here is CASGRTGVNTGELFF. In DNA form, the CDR3 reads TGTGCCAGCGGCCGGACAGGGGTAAACACCGGGGAGCTGTTTTTT.

Details on this clone: Germline is not matched at one junction end, which may reflect a read error. V usage is TRBV2 and J usage is TRBJ1-4; the match to TRBD1 covers 8 bases. Germline V gene lookup returns CDR1 SNHLY and CDR2 FYNNEI. The CDR3 is 13 residues long. The CDR3 reads CASGQGEASRGVF. The CDR3 DNA sequence: TGTGCCAGCGGACAGGGAGAGGCCAGCCGGGGAGTTTTT.

The chain is built from TRBV27 and TRBJ2-1, with a tentative D call TRBD2 (6 bases). The CDR3 spans 15 residues. Germline lookup yields CDR1 MNHEY and CDR2 SMNVEV (reference sequence). Trimming removed 6 bases at V and 2 bases at J, with 14 bases between. Here the CDR3 DNA reads TGTGCCAGCAGGCGGGACTTCTACGCCTACAATGAGCAGTTCTTC. It yields the protein CASRRDFYAYNEQFF.

This chain connects TRBV28 to TRBJ1-1, with 7 positions matching TRBD1. V shed 7 bases and J 1 base; nucleotides not matched to a gene: 9. The germline gives CDR1 MDHEN, CDR2 SYDVKM. The CDR3 runs to 15 residues. CDR3 nucleotide sequence: TGTGCCAGCACCCCTCCGGGACAGAGGAACACTGAAGCTTTCTTT. It yields the protein CASTPPGQRNTEAFF.

The chain recombines TRBV5-1 with TRBJ2-7; the match to TRBD2 covers 13 bases. Germline-derived CDR1 and CDR2 are SGHRS and YFSETQ. The CDR3 has 18 residues. With V trimmed by 4 bases and J by 0 bases, 10 bases remained unmatched. In nucleotides, the CDR3 is TGCGCCAGCAGCCTCCTGACTAGCGGGGGGCTGAGCTCCTACGAGCAGTACTTC. Protein sequence: CASSLLTSGGLSSYEQYF.

The rearrangement joins TRBV19 to TRBJ2-3; D not certain. Looked up from germline, CDR1 is LNHDA and CDR2 is SQIVND (reference sequence). Trimming took off 6 bases at V and 8 bases at J, with 9 bases between the two ends. The CDR3 has 11 amino acids. CDR3 sequence (DNA): TGTGCCAGTAGGCTAGGTAGTACGCAGTATTTT. Translation gives CASRLGSTQYF. Combining the CDR3 with reference TRBV19 and TRBJ2-3 gives the whole variable domain DGGITQSPKYLFRKEGQNVTLSCEQNLNHDAMYWYRQDPGQGLRLIYYSQIVNDFQKGDIAEGYSVSREKKESFPLTVTSAQKNPTAFYLCASRLGSTQYFGPGTRLTVL.

The chain couples TRBV4-1 to TRBJ1-1, with D possibly being TRBD1 (6 bases). The CDR3 spans 14 residues. V was cut by 1 base and J by 8 bases, with 14 bases left in between. Looked up from germline, CDR1 is MGHRA and CDR2 is YSYEKL. CDR3 in amino acids: CASSQARGRGEAFF. The CDR3 DNA reads TGCGCCAGCAGCCAAGCCAGGGGCCGAGGGGAAGCTTTCTTT.

The chain has TRBV28 and TRBJ1-1; the D is unclear. With 3 bases removed from V and 2 bases from J, the gap between germline ends came to 19 bases. Germline CDR1 is MDHEN and CDR2 is SYDVKM. The CDR3 consists of 17 residues. The DNA of the CDR3 is TGTGCCAGCAGTTTTCTTGCGGTAGGGTCGGTAAACACTGAAGCTTTCTTT. This gives the protein CASSFLAVGSVNTEAFF.